This T cell receptor beta chain was retrieved from a study of CD8+ T cells in alopecia areata. Extracted RNA was reverse transcribed into cDNA, the sequencing template. The data were produced by immunoSEQ multiplex PCR, yet TCRdb's version contains in-frame clones alone and is incomplete. Found here are 200,000 to 300,000 clones, no singletons; the ten largest cover 1.2%. In this sample, this clone turned up a few times. The gene symbols are mouse symbols. The read halts 4 residues ahead of the CDR3 end, with the missing end drawn from the germline J gene. Germline CDR1 reads NNHDY; CDR2 reads SYVADS. J lost 0 bases, V lost 5 bases, and 3 bases had no gene match. The CDR3 runs 14 residues. Sorting of pooled cutaneous lymph node cells was based on CD4, CD8alpha, NKG2D, NKG2ACE and other markers.

The clonotype originates from a C3H/HeJ mouse with alopecia areata. For the strain, the MHC haplotype given is H2-k. This chain links TRBV13-3 with TRBJ2-3; 7 nucleotides align to TRBD1. The source material was CD4+ T cells sorted from a lymph node. CDR3 protein: CASRWDSSAETLYF. CDR3 DNA, as far as it was read: TGTGCCAGCAGATGGGACAGTAGTGCAGAA.